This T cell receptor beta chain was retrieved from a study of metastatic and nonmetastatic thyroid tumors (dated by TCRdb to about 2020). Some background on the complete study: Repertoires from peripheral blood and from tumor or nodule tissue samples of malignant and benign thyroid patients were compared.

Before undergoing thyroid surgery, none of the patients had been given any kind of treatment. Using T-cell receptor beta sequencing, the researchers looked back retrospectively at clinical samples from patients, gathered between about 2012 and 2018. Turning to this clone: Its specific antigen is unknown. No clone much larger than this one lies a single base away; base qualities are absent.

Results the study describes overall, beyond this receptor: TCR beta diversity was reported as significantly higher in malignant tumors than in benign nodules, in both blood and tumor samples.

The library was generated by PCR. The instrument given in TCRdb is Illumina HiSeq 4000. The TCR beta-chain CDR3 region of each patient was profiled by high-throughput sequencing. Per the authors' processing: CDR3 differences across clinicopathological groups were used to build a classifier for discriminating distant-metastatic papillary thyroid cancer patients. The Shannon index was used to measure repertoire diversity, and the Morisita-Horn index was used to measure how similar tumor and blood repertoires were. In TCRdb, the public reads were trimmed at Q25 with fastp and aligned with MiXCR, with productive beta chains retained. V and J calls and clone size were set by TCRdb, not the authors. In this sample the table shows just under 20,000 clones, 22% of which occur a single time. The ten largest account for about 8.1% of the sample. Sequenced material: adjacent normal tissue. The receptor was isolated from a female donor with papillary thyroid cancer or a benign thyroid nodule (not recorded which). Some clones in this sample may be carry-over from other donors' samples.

DNA sequence: TGCGCCAGCAGCTTGACGGGATTCACAGATACGCAGTATTTT. It specifies CASSLTGFTDTQYF. Here the chain combines TRBV5-1 and TRBJ2-3, with TRBD2 perhaps the D gene, on 5 matching bases. The germline V gene supplies CDR1 SGHRS and CDR2 YFSETQ. At the junction V is shortened by 1 base and J by 2 bases, with 8 bases in between. The CDR3 runs 14 amino acids, cysteine and phenylalanine included. Of all the DNA, just the CDR3 is kept, 42 bases in frame from base 1.